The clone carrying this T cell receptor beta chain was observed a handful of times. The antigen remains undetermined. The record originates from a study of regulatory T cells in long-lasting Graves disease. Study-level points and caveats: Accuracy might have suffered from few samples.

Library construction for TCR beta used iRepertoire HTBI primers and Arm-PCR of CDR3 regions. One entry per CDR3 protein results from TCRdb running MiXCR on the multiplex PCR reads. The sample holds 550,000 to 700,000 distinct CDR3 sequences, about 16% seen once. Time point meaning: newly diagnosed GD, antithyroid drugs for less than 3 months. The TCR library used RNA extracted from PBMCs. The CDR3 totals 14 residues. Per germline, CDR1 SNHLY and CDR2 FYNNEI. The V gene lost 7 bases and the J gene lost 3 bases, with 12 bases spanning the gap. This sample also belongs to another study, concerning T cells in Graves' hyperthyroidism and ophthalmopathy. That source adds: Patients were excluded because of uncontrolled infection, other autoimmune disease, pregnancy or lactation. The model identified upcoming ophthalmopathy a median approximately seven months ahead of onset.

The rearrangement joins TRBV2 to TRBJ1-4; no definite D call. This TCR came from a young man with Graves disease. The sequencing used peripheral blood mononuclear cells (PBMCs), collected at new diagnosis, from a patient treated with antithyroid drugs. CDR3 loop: CASTYSPSNEKLFF. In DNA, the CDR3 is TGTGCCAGCACCTATTCCCCCTCTAATGAAAAACTGTTTTTT.